This T cell receptor beta chain was observed in a study of shared clonotypes between healthy human individuals. Study as a whole: Each donor contributed plates that comprised three CD4 naive, three CD4 memory, two CD8 naive and one CD8 memory.

The repertoire was sequenced with immunoSEQ multiplex PCR; TCRdb's copy has only in-frame clones and lacks some. The sample contains some 1,600,000 clones, 95% to 99% of which appear only once. This CDR3 comprises 11 residues. V lost 7 bases, J lost 2 bases, and 9 bases lay in between. CDR1 and CDR2 from the germline V gene are DFQATT and SNEGSKA (reference sequence). Participating donors were healthy, HIV-negative adults free of recent acute infections or vaccinations. Findings of the study overall: Sampling included only blood; tissue repertoires likely differ. Donor scarcity curtailed the genetic and exposure-history diversity represented herein.

A remark on this clone: Its matching antigen is unknown.

Source material: naive CD4+ T cells sorted from blood. Subset here: CD45RA+ positively selected. This sequence was found in a young man in good health. This chain joins TRBV20-1 and TRBJ2-7; D is possibly TRBD2 (5 bases). The CDR3 DNA reads TGCAGTGGGGGAGAACCCTACGAGCAGTACTTC. Its protein is CSGGEPYEQYF.